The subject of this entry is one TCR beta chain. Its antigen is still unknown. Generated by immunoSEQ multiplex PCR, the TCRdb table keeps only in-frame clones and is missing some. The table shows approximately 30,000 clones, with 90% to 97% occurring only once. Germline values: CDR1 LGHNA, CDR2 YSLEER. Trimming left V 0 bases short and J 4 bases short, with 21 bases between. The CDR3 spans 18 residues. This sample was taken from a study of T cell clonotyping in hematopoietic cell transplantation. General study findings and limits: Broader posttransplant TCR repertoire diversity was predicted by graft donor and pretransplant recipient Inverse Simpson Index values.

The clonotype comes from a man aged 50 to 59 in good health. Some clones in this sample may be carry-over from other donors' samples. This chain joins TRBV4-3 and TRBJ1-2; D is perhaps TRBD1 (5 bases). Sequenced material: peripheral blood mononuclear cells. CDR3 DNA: TGCGCCAGCAGCCAAGATAGAACAGGCTATCTCAAACTCTATGGCTACACCTTC. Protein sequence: CASSQDRTGYLKLYGYTF.